This T cell receptor beta chain was captured by sequencing in a study of sequential checkpoint blockade in melanoma. Turning to the study itself: Both treatment sequences were followed by maintenance nivolumab.

The repertoire was sequenced with immunoSEQ multiplex PCR; TCRdb's copy has only in-frame clones and lacks some. The table records fewer than 6,500 clones, around 53% of them present only once. Germline assignment: CDR1 SGHRS and CDR2 YFSETQ. This CDR3 comprises 14 residues. V shed 4 bases, J shed 7 bases, and the junction held 6 bases outside the gene matches. Treatment reported: randomized to nivolumab then ipilimumab (arm A) or the reverse (arm B). No patient had prior DNA-damaging chemotherapy. Live CD3+CD8+ CD19− CD56− cells were sorted from PBMCs. V usage is TRBV5-1 and J usage is TRBJ2-3; TRBD1 matches at 10 bases. The origin of this receptor is a human donor with melanoma. The specimen comprised CD8+ T cells sorted from blood (inferred from file names), sampled from a patient given nivolumab and ipilimumab in sequence. CDR3 sequence: CASSLRDRGNTQYF. The CDR3 coding sequence is TGCGCCAGCAGCCTCCGGGACAGGGGTAATACGCAGTATTTT.